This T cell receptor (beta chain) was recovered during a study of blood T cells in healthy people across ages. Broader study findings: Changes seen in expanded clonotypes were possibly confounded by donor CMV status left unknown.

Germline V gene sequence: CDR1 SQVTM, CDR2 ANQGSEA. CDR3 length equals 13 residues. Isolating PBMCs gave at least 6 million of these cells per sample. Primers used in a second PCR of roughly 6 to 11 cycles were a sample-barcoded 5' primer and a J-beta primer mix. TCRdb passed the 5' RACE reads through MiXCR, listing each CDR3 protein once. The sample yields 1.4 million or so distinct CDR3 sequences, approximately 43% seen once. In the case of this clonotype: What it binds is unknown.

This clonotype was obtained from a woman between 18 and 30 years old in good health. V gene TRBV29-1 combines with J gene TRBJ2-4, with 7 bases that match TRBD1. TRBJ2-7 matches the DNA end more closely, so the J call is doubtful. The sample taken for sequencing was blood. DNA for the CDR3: TGCAGCGTTGAGGTCAGGGGGTTGGACGAGCAGTACTTC. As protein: CSVEVRGLDEQYF.